This entry is about one TCR beta chain. Its antigen is undetermined. These data belong to a study of blood T cells in healthy people across ages. Notes on the study in general: Older individuals had lower TCR beta diversity per million T cells (the decline was roughly linear).

The use of a sample-barcoded 5' primer and a J-beta primer mix characterized a second PCR of about 6 to 12 cycles. Via MiXCR, TCRdb re-called the 5' RACE reads, giving one row per CDR3 protein. The data contain roughly 1,300,000 distinct CDR3 sequences, roughly 64% of them singletons. Germline CDR1 reads MNHNS; CDR2 reads SASEGT. V lost 4 bases, J lost 6 bases, and 16 bases lay in between. This CDR3 has 14 amino acids. This sequence was found in a man between 18 and 29 years old in good health. The chain recombines TRBV6-1 with TRBJ2-7, with D maybe TRBD1 (5 bases). Sequencing was done on a sample of blood. As DNA, the CDR3 is TGTGCCAGCAGTGCTATGCAAAGGGGTGGCGAGCAGTACTTC. It translates to CASSAMQRGGEQYF.